These 3 T cell receptor beta chains came from one sample sequenced in a study of OX40 agonist ivuxolimab in advanced cancers. Profiling relied on immunoSEQ multiplex PCR, and the TCRdb table lists in-frame clones only, not all of them. The table includes around 84,000 clones, roughly nine tenths detected once. The sample here was CD4+ or CD8+ T cells sorted from blood, taken in a trial of the OX40 agonist ivuxolimab. The receptors derive from an adult with an advanced solid tumor such as melanoma, head and neck, liver or kidney cancer.

The V gene is TRBV7-2, the J gene TRBJ1-4; weak D call: TRBD1 (6 bases). Germline V CDR1 and CDR2: SGHTA, FQGNSA. The V and J ends lost 1 base and 6 bases respectively, with 9 bases between them. This CDR3 is built from 14 residues. The CDR3 DNA reads TGTGCCAGCAGCTTAGGGGGGGCGGATGAAAAACTGTTTTTT. It specifies CASSLGGADEKLFF.

The chain links TRBV5-1 to TRBJ2-1; 8 bases match TRBD2. CDR1 and CDR2 from the germline V gene are SGHRS and YFSETQ. The CDR3 totals 14 residues. The ends lost 4 bases at V and 6 bases at J; junction bases unmatched: 6. Here the CDR3 reads CASSPGGGSNEQFF. The DNA for the CDR3 is TGCGCCAGCAGCCCGGGAGGGGGGTCCAATGAGCAGTTCTTC.

The table lists this clone with a count of one. The V call is TRBV5-4, the J call TRBJ2-1; 8 bases align to TRBD2. CDR3 length: 17 amino acids. Per germline, CDR1 SGHNT and CDR2 YYREEE (reference sequence). The ends lost 4 bases at V and 0 bases at J; junction bases unmatched: 9. This CDR3 is CASSLTPSGGSYNEQFF. CDR3 DNA: TGTGCCAGCAGCCTTACCCCCAGCGGGGGCTCCTACAATGAGCAGTTCTTC.